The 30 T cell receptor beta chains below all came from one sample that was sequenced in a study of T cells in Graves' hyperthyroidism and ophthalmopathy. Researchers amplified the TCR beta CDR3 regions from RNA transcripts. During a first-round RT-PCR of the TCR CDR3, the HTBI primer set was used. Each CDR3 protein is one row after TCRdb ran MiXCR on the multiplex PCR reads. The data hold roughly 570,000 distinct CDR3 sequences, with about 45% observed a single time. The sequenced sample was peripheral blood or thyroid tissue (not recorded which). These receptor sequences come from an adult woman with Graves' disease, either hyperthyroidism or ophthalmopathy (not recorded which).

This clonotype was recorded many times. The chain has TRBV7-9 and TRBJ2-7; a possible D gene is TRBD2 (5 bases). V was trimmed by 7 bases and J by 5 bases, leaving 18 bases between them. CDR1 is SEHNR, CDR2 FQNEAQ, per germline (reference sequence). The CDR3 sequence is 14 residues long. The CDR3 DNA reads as TGTGCCAGCAACTCACTGGACTCCCCCGACGAGCAGTACTTC. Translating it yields CASNSLDSPDEQYF.

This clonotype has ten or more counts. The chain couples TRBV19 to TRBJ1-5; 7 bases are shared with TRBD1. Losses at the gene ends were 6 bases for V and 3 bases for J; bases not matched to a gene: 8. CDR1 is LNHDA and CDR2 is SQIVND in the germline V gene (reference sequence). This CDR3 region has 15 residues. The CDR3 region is CASRPGQQPNQPQHF. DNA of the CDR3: TGTGCCAGTAGACCGGGACAGCAGCCCAATCAGCCCCAGCATTTT.

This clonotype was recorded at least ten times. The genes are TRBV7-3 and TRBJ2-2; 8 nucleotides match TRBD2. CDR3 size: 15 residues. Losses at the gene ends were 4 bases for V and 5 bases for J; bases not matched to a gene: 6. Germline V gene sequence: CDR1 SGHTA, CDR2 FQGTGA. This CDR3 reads CASSSREGGTGELFF. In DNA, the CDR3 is TGTGCCAGCAGCTCCCGGGAGGGTGGGACCGGGGAGCTGTTTTTT. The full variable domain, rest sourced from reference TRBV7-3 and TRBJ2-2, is GAGVSQTPSNKVTEKGKYVELRCDPISGHTALYWYRQSLGQGPEFLIYFQGTGAADDSGLPNDRFFAVRPEGSVSTLKIQRTERGDSAVYLCASSSREGGTGELFFGEGSRLTVL.

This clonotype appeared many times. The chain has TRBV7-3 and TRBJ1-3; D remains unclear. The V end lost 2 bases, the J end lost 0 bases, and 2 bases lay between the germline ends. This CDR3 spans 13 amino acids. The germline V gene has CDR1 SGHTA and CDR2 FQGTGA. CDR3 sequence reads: CASSLASGNTIYF. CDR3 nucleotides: TGTGCCAGCAGCTTAGCCTCTGGAAACACCATATATTTT. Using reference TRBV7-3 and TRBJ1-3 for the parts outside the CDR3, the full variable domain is GAGVSQTPSNKVTEKGKYVELRCDPISGHTALYWYRQSLGQGPEFLIYFQGTGAADDSGLPNDRFFAVRPEGSVSTLKIQRTERGDSAVYLCASSLASGNTIYFGEGSWLTVV.

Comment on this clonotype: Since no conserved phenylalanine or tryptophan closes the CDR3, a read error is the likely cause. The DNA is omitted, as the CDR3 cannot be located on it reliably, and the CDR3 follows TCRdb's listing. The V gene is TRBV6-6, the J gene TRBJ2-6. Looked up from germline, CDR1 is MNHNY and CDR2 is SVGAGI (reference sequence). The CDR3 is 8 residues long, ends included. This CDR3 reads CAISPGTS.

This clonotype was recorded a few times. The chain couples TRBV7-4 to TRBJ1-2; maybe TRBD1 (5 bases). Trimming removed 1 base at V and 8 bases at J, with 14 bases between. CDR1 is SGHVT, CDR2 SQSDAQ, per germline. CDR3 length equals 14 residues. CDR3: CASSLDPAGGGYTF. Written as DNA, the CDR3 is TGTGCCAGCAGCTTAGATCCGGCGGGGGGGGGCTACACCTTC.

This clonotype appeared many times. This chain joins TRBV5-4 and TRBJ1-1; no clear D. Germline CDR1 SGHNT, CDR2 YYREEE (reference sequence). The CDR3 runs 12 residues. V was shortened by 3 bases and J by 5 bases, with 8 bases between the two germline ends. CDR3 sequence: CASSSGYTEAFF. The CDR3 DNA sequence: TGTGCCAGCAGCTCGGGGTATACTGAAGCTTTCTTT.

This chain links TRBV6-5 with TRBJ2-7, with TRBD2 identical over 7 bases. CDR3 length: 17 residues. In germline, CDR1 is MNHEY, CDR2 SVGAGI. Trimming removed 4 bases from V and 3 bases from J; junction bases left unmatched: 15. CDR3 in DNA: TGTGCCAGCAGTTTGCAAACCCCGTTGGGCGGGAGCTACGAGCAGTACTTC. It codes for CASSLQTPLGGSYEQYF.

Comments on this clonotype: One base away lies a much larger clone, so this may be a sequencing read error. CDR3 protein: CASSQGDAYEQYF. DNA of the CDR3: TGTGCCAGCAGCCAAGGTGACGCCTACGAGCAGTACTTC. V usage is TRBV9 and J usage is TRBJ2-7, with unresolved D. CDR1 and CDR2 from the germline V gene are SGDLS and YYNGEE. V shed 4 bases and J shed 2 bases, with 10 bases lying between them. The CDR3 has 13 residues.

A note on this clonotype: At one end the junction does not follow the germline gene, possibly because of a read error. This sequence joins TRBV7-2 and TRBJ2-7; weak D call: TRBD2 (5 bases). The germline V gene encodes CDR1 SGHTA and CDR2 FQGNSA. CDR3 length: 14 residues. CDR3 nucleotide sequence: TGTGCCGGCAGCTCCCCGGGTGGACTCCGTGAGCAGTACTTC. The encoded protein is CAGSSPGGLREQYF.

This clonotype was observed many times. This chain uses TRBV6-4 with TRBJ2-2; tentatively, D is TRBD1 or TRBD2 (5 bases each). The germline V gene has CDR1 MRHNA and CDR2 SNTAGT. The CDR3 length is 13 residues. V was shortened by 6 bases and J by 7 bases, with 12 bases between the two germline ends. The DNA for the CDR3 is TGTGCCAGCAGCAGGGACGGGAACGGGGAGCTGTTTTTT. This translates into CASSRDGNGELFF.

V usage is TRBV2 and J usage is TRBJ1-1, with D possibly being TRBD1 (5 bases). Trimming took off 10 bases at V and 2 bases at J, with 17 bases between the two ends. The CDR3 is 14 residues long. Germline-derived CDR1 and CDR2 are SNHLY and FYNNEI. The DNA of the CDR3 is TGTGCCACCGCCCGGGGGGTCCAAAACACTGAAGCTTTCTTT. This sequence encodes CATARGVQNTEAFF.

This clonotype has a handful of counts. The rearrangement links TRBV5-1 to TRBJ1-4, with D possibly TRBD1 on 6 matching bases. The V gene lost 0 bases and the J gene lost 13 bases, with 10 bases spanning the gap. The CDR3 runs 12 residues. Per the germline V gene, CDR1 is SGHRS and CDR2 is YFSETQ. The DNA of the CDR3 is TGCGCCAGCAGCTTGGAGGGGGATTCACTGTTTTTT. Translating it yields CASSLEGDSLFF.

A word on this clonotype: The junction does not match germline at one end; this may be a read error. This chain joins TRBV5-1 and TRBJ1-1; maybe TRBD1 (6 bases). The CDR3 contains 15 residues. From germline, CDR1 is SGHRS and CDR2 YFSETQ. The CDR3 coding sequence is TGCGCCAGCAAGGGGGATGTAAGAGATCACACTGAAGCTTCCTTT. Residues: CASKGDVRDHTEASF. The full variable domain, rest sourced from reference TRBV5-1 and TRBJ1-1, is KAGVTQTPRYLIKTRGQQVTLSCSPISGHRSVSWYQQTPGQGLQFLFEYFSETQRNKGNFPGRFSGRQFSNSRSEMNVSTLELGDSALYLCASKGDVRDHTEASFGQGTRLTVV.

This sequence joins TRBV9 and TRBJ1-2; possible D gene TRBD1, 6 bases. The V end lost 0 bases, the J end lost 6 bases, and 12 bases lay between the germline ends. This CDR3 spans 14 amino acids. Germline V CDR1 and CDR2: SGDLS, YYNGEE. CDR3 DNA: TGTGCCAGCAGCGTAGGGACAGAGGTTGATGGCTACACCTTC. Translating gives CASSVGTEVDGYTF.

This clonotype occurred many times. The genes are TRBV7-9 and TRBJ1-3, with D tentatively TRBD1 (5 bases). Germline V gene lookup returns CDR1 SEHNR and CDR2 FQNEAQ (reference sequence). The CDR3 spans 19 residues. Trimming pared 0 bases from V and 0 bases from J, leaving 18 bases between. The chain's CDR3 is CASSLARLSFGASGNTIYF. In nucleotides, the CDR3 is TGTGCCAGCAGCTTAGCGCGGCTGAGCTTCGGGGCCTCTGGAAACACCATATATTTT. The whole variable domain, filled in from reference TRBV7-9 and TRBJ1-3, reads DTGVSQNPRHKITKRGQNVTFRCDPISEHNRLYWYRQTLGQGPEFLTYFQNEAQLEKSRLLSDRFSAERPKGSFSTLEIQRTEQGDSAMYLCASSLARLSFGASGNTIYFGEGSWLTVV.

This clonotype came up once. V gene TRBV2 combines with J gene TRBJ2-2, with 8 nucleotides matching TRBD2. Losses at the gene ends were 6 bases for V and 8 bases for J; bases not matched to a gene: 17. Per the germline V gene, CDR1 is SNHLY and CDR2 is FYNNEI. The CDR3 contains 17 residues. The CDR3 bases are TGTGCCAGCAGCTTAGTCGCTTCAGCGGGAGATTCAGGGGAGCTGTTTTTT. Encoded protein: CASSLVASAGDSGELFF. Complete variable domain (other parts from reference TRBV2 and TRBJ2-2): EPEVTQTPSHQVTQMGQEVILRCVPISNHLYFYWYRQILGQKVEFLVSFYNNEISEKSEIFDDQFSVERPDGSNFTLKIRSTKLEDSAMYFCASSLVASAGDSGELFFGEGSRLTVL.

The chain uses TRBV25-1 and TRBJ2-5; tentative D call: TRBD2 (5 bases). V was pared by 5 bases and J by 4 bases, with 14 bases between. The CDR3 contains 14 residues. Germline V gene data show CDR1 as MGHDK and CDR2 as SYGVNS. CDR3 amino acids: CASSRLPGGETQYF. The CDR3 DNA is TGTGCCAGCAGTCGGTTGCCAGGAGGAGAGACCCAGTACTTC.

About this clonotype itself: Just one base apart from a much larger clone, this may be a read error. The DNA of the CDR3 is TGTGTCTGGCGCCACCTAGAAAAACTGTTTTTT. It encodes CVWRHLEKLFF. The chain uses TRBV30 and TRBJ1-4; D not certain. The germline gives CDR1 GTSNPN, CDR2 SVGIG (reference sequence). The CDR3 contains 11 residues. Together with reference TRBV30 and TRBJ1-4, the CDR3 gives the full variable domain: SQTIHQWPATLVQPVGSPLSLECTVEGTSNPNLYWYRQAAGRGLQLLFYSVGIGQISSEVPQNLSASRPQDRQFILSSKKLLLSDSGFYLCVWRHLEKLFFGSGTQLSVL.

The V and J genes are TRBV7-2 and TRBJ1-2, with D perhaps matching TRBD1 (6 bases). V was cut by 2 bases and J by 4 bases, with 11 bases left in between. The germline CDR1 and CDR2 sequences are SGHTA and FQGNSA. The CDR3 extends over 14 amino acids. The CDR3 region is CASSLSGQFYGYTF. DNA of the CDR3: TGTGCCAGCAGCTTATCCGGACAGTTCTATGGCTACACCTTC. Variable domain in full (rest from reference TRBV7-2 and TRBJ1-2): GAGVSQSPSNKVTEKGKDVELRCDPISGHTALYWYRQSLGQGLEFLIYFQGNSAPDKSGLPSDRFSAERTGGSVSTLTIQRTQQEDSAVYLCASSLSGQFYGYTFGSGTRLTVV.

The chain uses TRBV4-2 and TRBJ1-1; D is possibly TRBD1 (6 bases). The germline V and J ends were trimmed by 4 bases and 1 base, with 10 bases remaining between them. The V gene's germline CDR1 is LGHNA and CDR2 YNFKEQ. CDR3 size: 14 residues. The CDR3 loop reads CASSRAQGNTEAFF. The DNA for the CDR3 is TGTGCCAGCAGCCGGGCACAGGGGAACACTGAAGCTTTCTTT.

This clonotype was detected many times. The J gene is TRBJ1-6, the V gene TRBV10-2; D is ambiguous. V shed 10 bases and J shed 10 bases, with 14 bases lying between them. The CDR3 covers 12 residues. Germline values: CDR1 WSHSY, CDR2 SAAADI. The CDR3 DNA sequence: TGCGCCATAGGGCCTCGTGGGTCACCCCTCCACTTT. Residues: CAIGPRGSPLHF.

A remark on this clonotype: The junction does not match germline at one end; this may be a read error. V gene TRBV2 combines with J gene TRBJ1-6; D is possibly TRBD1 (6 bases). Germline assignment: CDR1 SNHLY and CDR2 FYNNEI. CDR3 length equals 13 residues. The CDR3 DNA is TGTGCCTGCAGTGCGATCAACAGGGTCCTCCTCCACTTT. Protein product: CACSAINRVLLHF.

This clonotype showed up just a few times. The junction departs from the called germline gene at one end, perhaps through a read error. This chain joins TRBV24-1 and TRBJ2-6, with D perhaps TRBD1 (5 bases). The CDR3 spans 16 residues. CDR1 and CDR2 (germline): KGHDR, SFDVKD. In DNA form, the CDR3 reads TGTGCCACCAATGCTCTCGACAGTTCTGGGGCCAACGTCCTGATTTTC. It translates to CATNALDSSGANVLIF.

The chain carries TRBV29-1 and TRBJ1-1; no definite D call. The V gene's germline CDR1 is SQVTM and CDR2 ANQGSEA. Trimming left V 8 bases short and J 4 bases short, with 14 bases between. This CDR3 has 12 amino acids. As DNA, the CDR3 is TGCAGCTTAACGGGAGGCGGCACTGAAGCTTTCTTT. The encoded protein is CSLTGGGTEAFF.

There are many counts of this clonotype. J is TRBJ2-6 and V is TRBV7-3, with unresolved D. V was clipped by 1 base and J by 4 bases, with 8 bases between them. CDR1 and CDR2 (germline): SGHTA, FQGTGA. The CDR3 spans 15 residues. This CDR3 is CASSLSRRGANVLTF. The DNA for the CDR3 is TGTGCCAGCAGCTTAAGCCGACGGGGGGCCAACGTCCTGACTTTC. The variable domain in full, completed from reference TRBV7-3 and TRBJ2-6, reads GAGVSQTPSNKVTEKGKYVELRCDPISGHTALYWYRQSLGQGPEFLIYFQGTGAADDSGLPNDRFFAVRPEGSVSTLKIQRTERGDSAVYLCASSLSRRGANVLTFGAGSRLTVL.

The CDR3 sequence is CATSRVSGNTEAFF. CDR3 coding DNA: TGTGCCACCAGCAGAGTATCGGGGAACACTGAAGCTTTCTTT. The chain links TRBV15 to TRBJ1-1; D gene ambiguous. The CDR3 is 14 amino acids. From germline, CDR1 is LNHNV and CDR2 YYDKDF (reference sequence). V lost 1 base and J 1 base, leaving 7 bases between the germline ends.

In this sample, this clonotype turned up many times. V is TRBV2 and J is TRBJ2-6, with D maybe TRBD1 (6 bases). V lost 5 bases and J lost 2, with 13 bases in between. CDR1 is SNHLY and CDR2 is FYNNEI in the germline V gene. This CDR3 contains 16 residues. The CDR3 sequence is CASSPNTGTGANVLTF. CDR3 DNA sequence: TGTGCCAGCAGTCCCAACACAGGGACTGGGGCCAACGTCCTGACTTTC.

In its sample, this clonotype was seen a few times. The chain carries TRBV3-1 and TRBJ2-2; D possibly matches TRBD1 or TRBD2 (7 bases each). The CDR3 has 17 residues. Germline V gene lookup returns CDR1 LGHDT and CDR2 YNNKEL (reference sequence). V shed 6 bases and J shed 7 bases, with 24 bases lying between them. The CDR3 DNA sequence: TGTGCCAGCAGTCCAACTTTCCGACAGGGACTACGCGGGGAGCTGTTTTTT. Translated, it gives CASSPTFRQGLRGELFF.

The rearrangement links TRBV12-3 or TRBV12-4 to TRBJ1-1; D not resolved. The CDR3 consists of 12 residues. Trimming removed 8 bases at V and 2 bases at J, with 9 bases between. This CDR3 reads CASFPGNTEAFF. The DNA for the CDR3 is TGTGCCAGCTTTCCCGGAAACACTGAAGCTTTCTTT.